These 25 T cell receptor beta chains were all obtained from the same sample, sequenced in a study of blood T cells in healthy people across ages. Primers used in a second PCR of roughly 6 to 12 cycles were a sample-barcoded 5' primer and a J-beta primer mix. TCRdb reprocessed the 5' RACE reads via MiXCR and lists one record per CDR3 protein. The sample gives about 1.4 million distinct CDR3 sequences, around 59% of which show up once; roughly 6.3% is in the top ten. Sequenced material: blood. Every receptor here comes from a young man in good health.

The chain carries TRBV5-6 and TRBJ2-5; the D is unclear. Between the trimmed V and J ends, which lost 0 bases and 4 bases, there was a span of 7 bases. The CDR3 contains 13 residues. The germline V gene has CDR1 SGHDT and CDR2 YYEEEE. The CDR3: CASSLVSVETQYF. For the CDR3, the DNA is TGTGCCAGCAGCTTGGTTTCTGTAGAGACCCAGTACTTC.

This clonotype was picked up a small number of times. The CDR3 DNA reads as TGTGCCAGCAGCTTAGAAGCTAGTCTTACCTACAATGAGCAGTTCTTC. Translating it yields CASSLEASLTYNEQFF. The chain employs TRBV7-2 and TRBJ2-1; the D is unclear. V dropped 1 base and J dropped 2 bases, with 12 bases sitting between them. Germline V CDR1 and CDR2: SGHTA, FQGNSA. The length of the CDR3 is 16 residues.

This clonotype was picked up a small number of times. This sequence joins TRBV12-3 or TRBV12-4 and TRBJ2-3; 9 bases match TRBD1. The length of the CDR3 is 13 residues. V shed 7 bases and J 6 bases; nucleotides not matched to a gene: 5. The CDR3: CASTQDRGDTQYF. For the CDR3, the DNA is TGTGCCAGCACCCAGGACAGGGGTGATACGCAGTATTTT.

The CDR3 sequence: CASSLTRIDYGYTF. The DNA of the CDR3 is TGTGCCAGCAGTTTAACGAGGATCGACTATGGCTACACCTTC. V usage is TRBV27 and J usage is TRBJ1-2; no definite D call. CDR3 size: 14 residues. In germline, CDR1 is MNHEY, CDR2 SMNVEV (reference sequence). With 2 bases removed from V and 3 bases from J, the gap between germline ends came to 10 bases.

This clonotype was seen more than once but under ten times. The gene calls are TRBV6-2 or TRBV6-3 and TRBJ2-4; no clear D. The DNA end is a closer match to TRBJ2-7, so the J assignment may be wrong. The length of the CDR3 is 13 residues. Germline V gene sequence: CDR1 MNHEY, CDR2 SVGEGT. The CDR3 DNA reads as TGTGCCAGCAGTTACGAAGGGATCCACGAGCAGTACTTC. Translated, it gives CASSYEGIHEQYF.

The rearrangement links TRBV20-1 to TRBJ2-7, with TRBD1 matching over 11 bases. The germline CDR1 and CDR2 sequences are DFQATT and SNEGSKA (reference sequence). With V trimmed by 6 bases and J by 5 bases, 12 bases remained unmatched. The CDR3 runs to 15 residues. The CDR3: CSAPVRTGGQNEQYF. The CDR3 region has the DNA TGCAGTGCCCCGGTCCGGACAGGGGGCCAGAACGAGCAGTACTTC.

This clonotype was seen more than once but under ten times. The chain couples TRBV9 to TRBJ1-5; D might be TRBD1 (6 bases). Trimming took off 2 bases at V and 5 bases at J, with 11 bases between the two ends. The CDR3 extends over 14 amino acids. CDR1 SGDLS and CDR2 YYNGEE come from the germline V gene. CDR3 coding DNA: TGTGCCAGCAGCGTTGGGGGCATCGATCAGCCCCAGCATTTT. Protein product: CASSVGGIDQPQHF.

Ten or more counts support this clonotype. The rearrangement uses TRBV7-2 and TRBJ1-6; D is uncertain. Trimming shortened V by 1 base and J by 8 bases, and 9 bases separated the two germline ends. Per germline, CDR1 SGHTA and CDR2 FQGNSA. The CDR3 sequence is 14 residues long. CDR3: CASSLESRYSPLHF. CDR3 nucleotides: TGTGCCAGCAGCTTAGAGTCTAGATATTCACCCCTCCACTTT.

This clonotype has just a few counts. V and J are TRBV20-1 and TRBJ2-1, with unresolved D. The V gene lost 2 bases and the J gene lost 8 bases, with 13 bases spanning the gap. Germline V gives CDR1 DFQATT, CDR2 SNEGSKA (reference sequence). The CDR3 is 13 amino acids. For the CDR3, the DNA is TGCAGTGCTAGAAAGATCAGCAGCTATGAGCAGTTCTTC. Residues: CSARKISSYEQFF.

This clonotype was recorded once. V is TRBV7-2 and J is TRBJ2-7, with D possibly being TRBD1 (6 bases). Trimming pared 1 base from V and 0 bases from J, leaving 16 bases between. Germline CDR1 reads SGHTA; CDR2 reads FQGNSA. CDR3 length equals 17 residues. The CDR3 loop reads CASSLEGTWGPSYEQYF. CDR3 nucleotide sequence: TGTGCCAGCAGCTTAGAAGGCACTTGGGGGCCCTCCTACGAGCAGTACTTC.

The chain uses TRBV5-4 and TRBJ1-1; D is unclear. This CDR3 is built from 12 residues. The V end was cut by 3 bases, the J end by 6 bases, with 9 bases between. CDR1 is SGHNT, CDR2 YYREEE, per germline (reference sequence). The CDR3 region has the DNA TGTGCCAGCAGCTATACTGGTGCTGAAGCTTTCTTT. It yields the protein CASSYTGAEAFF.

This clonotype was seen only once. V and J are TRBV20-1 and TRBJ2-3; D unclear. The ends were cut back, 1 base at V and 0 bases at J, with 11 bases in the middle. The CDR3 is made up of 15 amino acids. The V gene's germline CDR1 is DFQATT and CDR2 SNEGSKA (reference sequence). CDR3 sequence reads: CSARGGTYSTDTQYF. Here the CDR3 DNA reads TGCAGTGCTAGAGGAGGCACTTATAGCACAGATACGCAGTATTTT.

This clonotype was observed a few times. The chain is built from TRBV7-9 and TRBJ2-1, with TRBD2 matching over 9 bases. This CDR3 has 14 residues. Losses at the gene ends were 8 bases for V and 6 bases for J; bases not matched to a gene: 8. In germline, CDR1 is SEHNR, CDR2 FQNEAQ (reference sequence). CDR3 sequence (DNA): TGTGCCAGCCAAACGGCGGGAGGGTCCAATGAGCAGTTCTTC. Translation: CASQTAGGSNEQFF.

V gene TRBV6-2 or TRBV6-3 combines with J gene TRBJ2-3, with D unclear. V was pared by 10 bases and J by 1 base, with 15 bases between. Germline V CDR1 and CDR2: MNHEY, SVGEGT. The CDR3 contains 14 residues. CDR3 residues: CATFPGWGTDTQYF. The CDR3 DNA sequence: TGTGCCACCTTCCCCGGGTGGGGCACAGATACGCAGTATTTT.

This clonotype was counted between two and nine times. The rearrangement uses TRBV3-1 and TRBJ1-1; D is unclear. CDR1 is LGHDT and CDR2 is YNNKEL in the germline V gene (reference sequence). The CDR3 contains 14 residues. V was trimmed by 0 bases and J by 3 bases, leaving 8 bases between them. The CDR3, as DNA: TGTGCCAGCAGCCAAGACTCCCGGTACACTGAAGCTTTCTTT. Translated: CASSQDSRYTEAFF.

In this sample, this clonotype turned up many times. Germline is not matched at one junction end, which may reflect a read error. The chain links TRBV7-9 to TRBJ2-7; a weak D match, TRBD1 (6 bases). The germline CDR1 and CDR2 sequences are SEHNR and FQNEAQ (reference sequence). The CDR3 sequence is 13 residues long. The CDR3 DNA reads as TGCGCCAGCAGCTTGGACAGCTCCTACGAGCAGTACTTC. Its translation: CASSLDSSYEQYF.

CDR3: CASSKRTGTYASSYNSPLHF. The CDR3 DNA follows: TGTGCCAGCAGTAAAAGGACCGGGACGTACGCCAGCTCCTATAATTCACCCCTCCACTTT. The chain couples TRBV6-4 to TRBJ1-6; D perhaps matches TRBD1 (5 bases). The CDR3 is 20 residues long. Trimming removed 5 bases from V and 0 bases from J, with 23 bases in between. Per the germline V gene, CDR1 is MRHNA and CDR2 is SNTAGT.

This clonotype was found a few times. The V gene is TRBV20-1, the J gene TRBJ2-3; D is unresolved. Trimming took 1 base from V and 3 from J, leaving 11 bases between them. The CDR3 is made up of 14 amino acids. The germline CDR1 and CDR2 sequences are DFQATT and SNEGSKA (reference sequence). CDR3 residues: CSARGRLGTDTQYF. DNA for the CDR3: TGCAGTGCTAGAGGCAGACTGGGGACAGATACGCAGTATTTT.

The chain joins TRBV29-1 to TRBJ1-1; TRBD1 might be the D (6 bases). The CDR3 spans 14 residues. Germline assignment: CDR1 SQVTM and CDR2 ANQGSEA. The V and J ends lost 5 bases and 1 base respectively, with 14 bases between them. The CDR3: CSVRTGRGNTEAFF. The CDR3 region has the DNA TGCAGCGTTCGTACAGGCAGGGGGAACACTGAAGCTTTCTTT.

CDR3 residues: CARGKWGQYQETQYF. As DNA, the CDR3 is TGTGCCAGAGGCAAGTGGGGCCAGTATCAAGAGACCCAGTACTTC. This chain connects TRBV14 to TRBJ2-5, with a tentative D call TRBD1 (5 bases). The CDR3 spans 15 residues. V was clipped by 9 bases and J by 2 bases, with 19 bases between them. CDR1 is SGHDN, CDR2 FVKESK, per germline.

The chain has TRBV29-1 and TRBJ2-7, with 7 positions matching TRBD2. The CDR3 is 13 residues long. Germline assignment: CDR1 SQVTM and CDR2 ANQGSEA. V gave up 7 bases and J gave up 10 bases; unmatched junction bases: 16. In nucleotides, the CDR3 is TGCAGCGCCACCCAAACCGGACTAGAACTCCAGTACTTC. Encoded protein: CSATQTGLELQYF.

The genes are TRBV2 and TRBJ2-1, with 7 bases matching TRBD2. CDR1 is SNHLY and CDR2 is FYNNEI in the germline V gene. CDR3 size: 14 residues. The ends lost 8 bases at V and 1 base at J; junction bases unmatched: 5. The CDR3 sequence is CASRAGLSYNEQFF. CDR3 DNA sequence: TGTGCCAGCCGAGCGGGACTGTCCTACAATGAGCAGTTCTTC.

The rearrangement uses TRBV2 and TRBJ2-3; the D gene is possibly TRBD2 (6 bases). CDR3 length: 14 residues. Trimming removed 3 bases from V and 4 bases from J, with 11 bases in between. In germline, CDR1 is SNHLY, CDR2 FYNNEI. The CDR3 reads CASSDPSASDTQYF. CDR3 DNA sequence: TGTGCCAGCAGTGATCCTAGCGCCTCAGATACGCAGTATTTT. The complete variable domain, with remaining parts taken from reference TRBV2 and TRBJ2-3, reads EPEVTQTPSHQVTQMGQEVILRCVPISNHLYFYWYRQILGQKVEFLVSFYNNEISEKSEIFDDQFSVERPDGSNFTLKIRSTKLEDSAMYFCASSDPSASDTQYFGPGTRLTVL.

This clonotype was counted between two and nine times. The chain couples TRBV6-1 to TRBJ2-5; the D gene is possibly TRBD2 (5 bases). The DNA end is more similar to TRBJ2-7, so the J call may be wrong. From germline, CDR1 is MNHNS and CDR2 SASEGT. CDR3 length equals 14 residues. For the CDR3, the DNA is TGTGCCAGCAGTGAAGCAGGGAGCTGGGGCGAGCAGTACTTC. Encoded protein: CASSEAGSWGEQYF.

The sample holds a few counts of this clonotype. DNA for the CDR3: TGTGCCAGCAGAGCAGCCGGACAGGGCTACGAGCAGTACTTC. Its protein product is CASRAAGQGYEQYF. The rearrangement joins TRBV12-3 or TRBV12-4 to TRBJ2-7; TRBD1 matches 8 bases. The CDR3 covers 14 residues. The ends lost 6 bases at V and 3 bases at J; junction bases unmatched: 7.